This T cell receptor (beta chain) was sequenced for a study of cytomegalovirus exposure and HLA in healthy donors. General study findings and limits: Several of the most significant clusters appeared, in a later analysis, to be linked to common viral pathogens. Most TCR beta V segments were productive about 87% or about 30% of the time in an earlier analysis. The study designated some 180 TCR beta chains cytomegalovirus-associated.

The study ran its PCR with 60 Vbeta and 13 Jbeta primers. Clones were read by immunoSEQ multiplex PCR, and TCRdb kept only the in-frame ones, dropping some. The sample lists roughly 120,000 clones, 65% to 75% seen once, with around 4.2% in the top ten. For this clone: Its antigen is unknown.

The CDR3 runs to 13 residues. Germline values: CDR1 SNHLY, CDR2 FYNNEI. V lost 4 bases and J lost 5, with 11 bases in between. Sequenced: PBMCs. The J gene is TRBJ1-1, the V gene TRBV2; D gene ambiguous. This receptor was obtained from a woman aged 40-49 years in good health and CMV-seropositive. CDR3 in DNA: TGTGCCAGCAGTGGGGAGGGCCTTACTGAAGCTTTCTTT. It encodes CASSGEGLTEAFF.